A single sample gave rise to the 21 T cell receptor beta chains below, sequenced in a study of shared clonotypes between healthy human individuals. The repertoire was sequenced with immunoSEQ multiplex PCR; TCRdb's copy has only in-frame clones and lacks some. Among some 2.3 million clones, about 92% were seen once, and the ten largest hold about 0.41%. The specimen sequenced was naive CD4+ T cells from PBMCs. Subset noted: CD45RA+ positively selected. The receptors come from a man younger than 30 in good health. Some clones in this sample may be carry-over from other donors' samples.

The chain uses TRBV27 and TRBJ1-1; D ambiguous. The CDR3 has 13 residues. Per germline, CDR1 MNHEY and CDR2 SMNVEV (reference sequence). Trimming left V 1 base short and J 3 bases short, with 6 bases between. The CDR3 bases are TGTGCCAGCAGTTTATGGAGGGACACTGAAGCTTTCTTT. Protein product: CASSLWRDTEAFF.

A remark on this clone: The junction departs from the called germline gene at one end, perhaps through a read error. The genes are TRBV30 and TRBJ1-6; D ambiguous. Per the germline V gene, CDR1 is GTSNPN and CDR2 is SVGIG (reference sequence). CDR3 length: 10 residues. In DNA, the CDR3 is TGTGCCTGGAATAATCCACCCCTCCACTTT. Amino acids: CAWNNPPLHF.

The gene calls are TRBV19 and TRBJ2-5, with 10 bases aligning to TRBD1. Unmatched junction bases numbered 5, after V lost 5 bases and J lost 5 bases. The CDR3 runs 14 residues. Per germline, CDR1 LNHDA and CDR2 SQIVND (reference sequence). The CDR3 is CASSPRGQGETQYF. DNA for the CDR3: TGTGCCAGTAGTCCCCGGGGACAGGGGGAGACCCAGTACTTC.

This chain joins TRBV29-1 and TRBJ2-1; D is undetermined. The CDR3 covers 12 residues. V shed 5 bases and J shed 3 bases, with 8 bases lying between them. Per the germline V gene, CDR1 is SQVTM and CDR2 is ANQGSEA. For the CDR3, the DNA is TGCAGCGTTTTTCGGATCTACAATGAGCAGTTCTTC. Translation: CSVFRIYNEQFF.

The chain is built from TRBV9 and TRBJ2-4, with D hard to call. The CDR3 is 15 residues long. V shed 1 base and J shed 0 bases, with 8 bases lying between them. Germline V gene lookup returns CDR1 SGDLS and CDR2 YYNGEE. The DNA for the CDR3 is TGTGCCAGCAGCGTAAACGGCTTAGCCAAAAACATTCAGTACTTC. This sequence encodes CASSVNGLAKNIQYF.

With respect to this clone: In the same sample, other DNA sequences code for this CDR3. The rearrangement uses TRBV9 and TRBJ2-1, with 10 bases fitting TRBD2. Germline V CDR1 and CDR2: SGDLS, YYNGEE. The CDR3 loop spans 15 amino acids. Losses at the gene ends were 7 bases for V and 1 base for J; bases not matched to a gene: 5. In nucleotides, the CDR3 is TGTGCCAGCTCTACTAGCGGGACTTCCTACAATGAGCAGTTCTTC. Its translation is CASSTSGTSYNEQFF.

The chain employs TRBV5-1 and TRBJ2-6, with D possibly being TRBD1 (5 bases). The CDR3 runs to 20 residues. Trimming removed 1 base from V and 0 bases from J, with 20 bases in between. Germline V gene lookup returns CDR1 SGHRS and CDR2 YFSETQ. CDR3 nucleotide sequence: TGCGCCAGCAGCTTGCGCCTTGGGCAGGGAACCTTCTCTGGGGCCAACGTCCTGACTTTC. Residues: CASSLRLGQGTFSGANVLTF. The complete variable domain, with remaining parts taken from reference TRBV5-1 and TRBJ2-6, reads KAGVTQTPRYLIKTRGQQVTLSCSPISGHRSVSWYQQTPGQGLQFLFEYFSETQRNKGNFPGRFSGRQFSNSRSEMNVSTLELGDSALYLCASSLRLGQGTFSGANVLTFGAGSRLTVL.

To note about this clone: Within the sample, other DNA sequences also encode this same CDR3. The V and J genes are TRBV28 and TRBJ2-1; D is ambiguous. The CDR3 consists of 12 residues. The V gene lost 3 bases and the J gene lost 4 bases, with 4 bases spanning the gap. Germline-derived CDR1 and CDR2 are MDHEN and SYDVKM. The CDR3 loop is CASSFSYNEQFF. The CDR3 nucleotides read TGTGCCAGCAGTTTTTCTTACAATGAGCAGTTCTTC.

The chain employs TRBV15 and TRBJ2-7; 9 bases align to TRBD1. Germline V gene data show CDR1 as LNHNV and CDR2 as YYDKDF (reference sequence). J gave up 5 bases and V 4 bases, and 3 bases lay outside the gene matches. This CDR3 spans 13 amino acids. The CDR3 coding sequence is TGTGCCACCAGCAAGGGACAGGGAAACGAGCAGTACTTC. Translating it yields CATSKGQGNEQYF.

This clone was detected once. This chain links TRBV5-1 with TRBJ1-2, with D possibly being TRBD1 (5 bases). CDR1 is SGHRS, CDR2 YFSETQ, per germline. CDR3 length: 16 residues. V was cut by 4 bases and J by 4 bases, with 20 bases left in between. As DNA, the CDR3 is TGCGCCAGCAGCCCGGACACCATTAACTTCGGCTATGGCTACACCTTC. As protein: CASSPDTINFGYGYTF.

This clone occurred a few times. The genes are TRBV19 and TRBJ1-5, with D perhaps TRBD1 (6 bases). The CDR3 length is 16 residues. The V gene lost 4 bases and the J gene lost 1 base, with 14 bases spanning the gap. Per germline, CDR1 LNHDA and CDR2 SQIVND (reference sequence). CDR3 coding DNA: TGTGCCAGTAGTACCCACACAGGGCTGAGCAATCAGCCCCAGCATTTT. The encoded protein is CASSTHTGLSNQPQHF. Full variable domain (rest looked up from reference TRBV19 and TRBJ1-5): DGGITQSPKYLFRKEGQNVTLSCEQNLNHDAMYWYRQDPGQGLRLIYYSQIVNDFQKGDIAEGYSVSREKKESFPLTVTSAQKNPTAFYLCASSTHTGLSNQPQHFGDGTRLSIL.

To note about this clone: Within the sample, other DNA sequences also encode this same CDR3. This chain joins TRBV5-1 and TRBJ2-3, with D unresolved. CDR1 SGHRS and CDR2 YFSETQ come from the germline V gene. The CDR3 consists of 14 residues. Trimming cost V 1 base and J 2 bases, with 8 bases left between them. This CDR3 is CASSLSANTDTQYF. The DNA of the CDR3 is TGCGCCAGCAGCTTGTCGGCCAACACAGATACGCAGTATTTT.

The V and J genes are TRBV6-6 and TRBJ1-2; D might be TRBD1 (6 bases). CDR1 MNHNY and CDR2 SVGAGI come from the germline V gene (reference sequence). V shed 6 bases and J shed 4 bases, with 15 bases lying between them. This CDR3 is 14 amino acids long. The CDR3 is CASRAGGNAYGYTF. CDR3 in DNA: TGTGCCAGCAGGGCCGGGGGCAATGCCTATGGCTACACCTTC.

The CDR3 sequence is CASSPRQGSYEQYF. For the CDR3, the DNA is TGTGCCAGCAGTCCACGACAGGGTTCATACGAGCAGTACTTC. The V and J genes are TRBV6-6 and TRBJ2-7, with 7 bases fitting TRBD1. CDR3 length equals 14 residues. J gave up 4 bases and V 5 bases, and 8 bases lay outside the gene matches. Germline CDR1 MNHNY, CDR2 SVGAGI (reference sequence).

The chain links TRBV6-6 to TRBJ2-7, with D perhaps TRBD1 (5 bases). The germline V and J ends were trimmed by 5 bases and 1 base, with 12 bases remaining between them. The germline gives CDR1 MNHNY, CDR2 SVGAGI (reference sequence). CDR3 length: 14 residues. The CDR3 region has the DNA TGTGCCAGCAGTGGATCTAGGGGATCCTACGAGCAGTACTTC. Its protein product is CASSGSRGSYEQYF.

Of note for this clone: Mismatch with germline at one junction end may stem from a read error. The CDR3 DNA sequence: TGTGCCAGCAGCTTAGATCACAGGGGGCGCCTAAAAGACTTC. Translated: CASSLDHRGRLKDF. The J gene is TRBJ2-7, the V gene TRBV7-6; 9 nucleotides line up with TRBD1. The V gene's germline CDR1 is SGHVS and CDR2 FNYEAQ. The CDR3 spans 14 residues.

This clone has a handful of counts. This chain connects TRBV6-1 to TRBJ1-5; possible D gene TRBD1, 6 bases. Per the germline V gene, CDR1 is MNHNS and CDR2 is SASEGT. The V end lost 6 bases, the J end lost 7 bases, and 16 bases lay between the germline ends. This CDR3 comprises 14 residues. CDR3 loop: CASRSWGLEQPQHF. CDR3 bases: TGTGCCAGCAGGAGTTGGGGGCTGGAACAGCCCCAGCATTTT.

This clone was seen just once. DNA for the CDR3: TGTGCCAGCAGCCCAAAGGTGGGGGACCTAGCGGGAGGTCCCCCTTACGAGCAGTACTTC. Protein: CASSPKVGDLAGGPPYEQYF. The J gene is TRBJ2-7, the V gene TRBV4-2; 11 nucleotides match TRBD2. The CDR3 covers 20 residues. Germline CDR1 LGHNA, CDR2 YNFKEQ. Trimming took 4 bases from V and 4 from J; bases not matched to a gene: 21.

This chain links TRBV6-5 with TRBJ2-5, with D perhaps TRBD2 (6 bases). V was pared by 6 bases and J by 2 bases, with 13 bases between. Germline lookup yields CDR1 MNHEY and CDR2 SVGAGI. The CDR3 consists of 14 residues. CDR3 loop: CASSRGTEQETQYF. The DNA of the CDR3 is TGTGCCAGCAGCCGCGGGACTGAGCAAGAGACCCAGTACTTC.

The chain uses TRBV29-1 and TRBJ2-7; 11 positions match TRBD2. The length of the CDR3 is 14 residues. Germline CDR1 is SQVTM and CDR2 is ANQGSEA. V lost 6 bases to trimming and J lost 3 bases; unmatched junction nucleotides: 7. This chain's CDR3 is CSVVTSGSIYEQYF. CDR3 DNA sequence: TGCAGCGTGGTAACTAGCGGGAGTATCTACGAGCAGTACTTC.

This chain joins TRBV5-4 and TRBJ2-7, with a tentative D call TRBD1 (6 bases). The CDR3 contains 14 residues. Trimming removed 3 bases at V and 4 bases at J, with 14 bases between. The V gene's germline CDR1 is SGHNT and CDR2 YYREEE (reference sequence). The CDR3 region is CASSSRQDVYEQYF. The CDR3 DNA follows: TGTGCCAGCAGCTCCAGACAGGACGTATACGAGCAGTACTTC.